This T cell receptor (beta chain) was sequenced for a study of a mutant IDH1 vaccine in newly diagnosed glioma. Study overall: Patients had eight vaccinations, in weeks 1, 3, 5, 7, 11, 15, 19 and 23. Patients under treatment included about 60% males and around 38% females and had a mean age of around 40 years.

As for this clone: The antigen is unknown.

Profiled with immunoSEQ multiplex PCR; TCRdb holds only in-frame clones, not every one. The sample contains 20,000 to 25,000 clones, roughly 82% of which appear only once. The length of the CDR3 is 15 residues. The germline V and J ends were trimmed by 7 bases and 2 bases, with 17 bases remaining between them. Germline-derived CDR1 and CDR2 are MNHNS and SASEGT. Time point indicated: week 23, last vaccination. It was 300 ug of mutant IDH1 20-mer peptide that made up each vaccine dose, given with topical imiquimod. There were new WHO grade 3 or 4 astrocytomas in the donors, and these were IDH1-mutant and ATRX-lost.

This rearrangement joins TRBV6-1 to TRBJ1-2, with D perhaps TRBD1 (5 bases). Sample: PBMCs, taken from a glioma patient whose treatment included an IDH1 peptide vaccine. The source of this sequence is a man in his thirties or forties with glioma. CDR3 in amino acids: CASTSGAGRNYGYTF. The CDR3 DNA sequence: TGTGCCAGCACCTCCGGAGCAGGGAGAAACTATGGCTACACCTTC.